This TCR beta chain was sequenced for a study of a mutant IDH1 vaccine in newly diagnosed glioma. The sample's time point: week 5, during vaccination. In the vaccine, a single dose held 300 ug of the mutant IDH1 20-mer peptide, along with topical imiquimod. Turning to this clone: Its antigen is as yet unknown.

The CDR3 extends over 14 amino acids. The germline V and J ends were trimmed by 2 bases and 3 bases, with 12 bases remaining between them. Germline assignment: CDR1 SGHDT and CDR2 YYEEEE. Measured with immunoSEQ multiplex PCR; TCRdb has only the in-frame clones, and not every one. The table records roughly 51,000 clones, around 80% of them present only once. The chain couples TRBV5-6 to TRBJ2-7, with D maybe TRBD1 (5 bases). The sample was PBMCs, taken from a glioma patient whose treatment included an IDH1 peptide vaccine. The TCR sequence derives from a man aged 30-40 years with glioma. This CDR3 reads CASSLNGAYYEQYF. CDR3 coding DNA: TGTGCCAGCAGCTTAAATGGGGCCTACTACGAGCAGTACTTC. The full variable domain, rest sourced from reference TRBV5-6 and TRBJ2-7, is DAGVTQSPTHLIKTRGQQVTLRCSPKSGHDTVSWYQQALGQGPQFIFQYYEEEERQRGNFPDRFSGHQFPNYSSELNVNALLLGDSALYLCASSLNGAYYEQYFGPGTRLTVT.